This note documents a single T cell receptor (beta chain) sequence. This receptor's antigen is unknown. Base qualities are not provided; no much larger clone lies one nucleotide away. The CDR3 regions of human TCRbeta chains were analyzed by immunosequencing. The original methods were these. TCRs in the repertoires were matched against a reference library of SARS-CoV-2-specific TCRs that had been generated with the MIRA antigen-specificity platform. Breadth meant the fraction of unique TCRs that were SARS-CoV-2-associated, whereas depth meant the fraction of total T cells that were SARS-CoV-2-associated. Using the MIRA data, every spike-specific TCR was mapped to the spike region that the TCR reacted to and assigned to either a CD4 or a CD8 class. Log10-transformed breadth and depth values were compared by one-way ANOVA with Sidak's multiple comparisons tests. TCRdb mirrors the immuneACCESS table, restricted to in-frame sequences. Some clones are absent from its copies; in checked studies, under half trace to an unresolved V gene, and the reason for the others is unknown. V and J calls and clone size are as listed in that table; D and trimming were resolved from the DNA. Across this sample there are around 110,000 clones, with roughly 93% seen only once. The ten largest clonotypes hold approximately 3.1% of the sample.

The sample comes from a study of T cell responses to AZD1222 COVID-19 vaccine (dated by TCRdb to the early 2020s). In terms of the full investigation: AZD1222 recipients given second doses at about 4 weeks or at about 12 weeks were pooled, since spike-specific TCR depth and breadth were not found to differ between the two schedules. TCR sequencing covered fewer than 250 trial participants: 207 given two doses of AZD1222 and some 25 given two doses of MenACWY control vaccine. Trial participants were enrolled into age subgroups of 18-55, 56-69 and 70-plus years, which contained roughly 140, 27 and 60 TCR-sequenced participants, respectively. Results the study describes overall, beyond this receptor: Because no day 14 peak-response samples were available, repertoires were characterized only after the peak T cell response. In the small 56-69-year group, the increase in depth fell short of significance, most likely because of low power. Most participants were white British and females outnumbered males, and the authors suggested that clonal diversity may have been underestimated. Conclusions about previously exposed vaccinees are limited because only six or seven AZD1222 recipients were SARS-CoV-2 seropositive at baseline. Spike-specific TCR breadth and depth rose significantly after two AZD1222 doses compared with day 0 and with MenACWY recipients. The whole spike protein was spanned by vaccine-associated CD4 TCRs, and dominant responses were seen in regions 160-218 and 743-854. Reportedly, almost half of the unique spike-specific TCRs recognized epitopes lying outside the regions that are mutated in the B.1.351 and B.1.1.7 variants.

The time point label corresponds to: baseline before first vaccination. The vaccinee samples were drawn from two UK trials, COV001 and COV002, one of which was a single-blind randomized controlled phase 2/3 trial testing AZD1222 (ChAdOx1 nCoV-19) in healthy adults. For TCRbeta chain sequencing, PBMC samples from trial participants were taken at day 0 and at day 28 after the second dose. From a lookup of the germline V gene (reference sequence), CDR1 and CDR2 are LNHNV and YYDKDF. The V end loses 6 bases and the J end loses 7 bases, and a stretch of 9 bases separates them. The CDR3, from cysteine to phenylalanine, totals 12 residues. Kept here is only the CDR3 DNA, which spans 36 bases and is read in frame from base 1.

Here the chain combines TRBV15 and TRBJ1-4, with the D segment identity uncertain. This material consisted of peripheral blood, taken on day 0 of AZD1222 vaccination. The receptor was isolated from an adult in good health. The CDR3 protein is CATSVMGEKLFF. In nucleotides, the sequence is TGTGCCACCAGTGTTATGGGTGAAAAACTGTTTTTT.